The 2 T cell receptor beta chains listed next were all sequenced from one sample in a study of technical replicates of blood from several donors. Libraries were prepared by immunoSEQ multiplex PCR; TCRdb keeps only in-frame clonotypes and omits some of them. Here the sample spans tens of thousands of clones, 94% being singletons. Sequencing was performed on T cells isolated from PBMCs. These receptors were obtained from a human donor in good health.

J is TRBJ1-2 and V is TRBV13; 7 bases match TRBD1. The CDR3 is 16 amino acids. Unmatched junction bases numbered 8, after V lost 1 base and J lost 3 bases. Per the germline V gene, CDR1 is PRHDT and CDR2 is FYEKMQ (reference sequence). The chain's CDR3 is CASSLALQGMDYGYTF. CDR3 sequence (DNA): TGTGCCAGCAGCTTAGCCCTACAGGGGATGGACTATGGCTACACCTTC.

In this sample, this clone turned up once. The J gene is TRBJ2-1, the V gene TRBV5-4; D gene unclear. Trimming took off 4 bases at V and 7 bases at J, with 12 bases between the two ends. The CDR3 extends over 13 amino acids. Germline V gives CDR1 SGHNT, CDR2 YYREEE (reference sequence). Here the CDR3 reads CASSMATLNEQFF. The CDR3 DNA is TGTGCCAGCAGCATGGCTACGCTGAATGAGCAGTTCTTC.